Listed below are T cell receptor beta chains from one sample, sequenced in a study of blood T cell repertoires in COVID-19. Profiling relied on immunoSEQ multiplex PCR, and the TCRdb table lists in-frame clones only, not all of them. In the table there are about 340,000 clones, around 91% of which are singletons. What was sequenced was peripheral blood. These TCRs come from a woman aged 18 to 35 who had recovered from COVID-19. The CDR3 runs from the conserved cysteine through the conserved F or W. Fields, in order: CDR3 protein, CDR3 DNA, D gene, J gene, V gene, clone size. D genes are given only for firm matches. The listing skips clone size in some rows; elsewhere it reads once, few, many or a size class.

CASSRLTGNTEAFF,TGTGCCAGCAGTAGATTAACAGGAAACACTGAAGCTTTCTTT,NA,TRBJ1-1,TRBV6-5,NA
CASRGMGAEQFF,TGTGCCAGCAGGGGGATGGGGGCTGAGCAGTTCTTC,NA,TRBJ2-1,TRBV2,NA
CASSLTGGETQYF,TGTGCCAGCAGTTTGACAGGGGGGGAGACCCAGTACTTC,TRBD1,TRBJ2-5,TRBV27,once
CASSSPGTSGWSIQYF,TGTGCCAGCAGTTCCCCCGGGACTAGCGGATGGAGCATTCAGTACTTC,TRBD2,TRBJ2-4,TRBV6-2/TRBV6-3,NA
CASSLGYGARGTEAFF,TGTGCCAGCAGCCTTGGATATGGGGCGAGGGGGACTGAAGCTTTCTTT,NA,TRBJ1-1,TRBV7-9,NA
CASNREGQQETQYF,TGTGCCAGCAACCGGGAGGGCCAACAAGAGACCCAGTACTTC,TRBD2,TRBJ2-5,TRBV2,NA
CAALRTSSLYQETQYF,TGTGCCGCGCTACGGACTAGCTCCCTATACCAAGAGACCCAGTACTTC,TRBD2,TRBJ2-5,TRBV24-1,NA
CASSLLDRGTDYGYTF,TGTGCCAGCAGCTTACTGGACAGGGGGACCGACTATGGCTACACCTTC,TRBD1,TRBJ1-2,TRBV7-9,NA
CASRHYPGTGANEQFF,TGTGCCAGCAGACATTACCCCGGGACAGGGGCCAATGAGCAGTTCTTC,TRBD1,TRBJ2-1,TRBV27,NA
CATSDWTSGRKNTQYF,TGTGCCACCAGTGATTGGACTAGCGGGAGAAAGAATACGCAGTATTTT,TRBD2,TRBJ2-3,TRBV24-1,NA
CASSEGGSRTDTQYF,TGTGCCAGCAGTGAAGGCGGGAGTCGGACAGATACGCAGTATTTT,TRBD2,TRBJ2-3,TRBV6-1,NA
CASSAWGHLSGNTIYF,TGTGCCAGCAGCGCCTGGGGCCATCTCTCTGGAAACACCATATATTTT,NA,TRBJ1-3,TRBV7-9,NA
CASSRAGGAGRSFF,TGTGCCAGCAGCCGGGCCGGGGGAGCGGGACGTTCGTTCTTC,TRBD2,TRBJ2-1,TRBV3-1/TRBV3-2,NA